This T cell receptor (beta chain) was captured in a study of T cells expressing NK-cell markers. Reprocessing the 5' RACE reads, TCRdb reports a single entry for every CDR3 protein and omits DNA. The listing records 300,000 to 500,000 distinct CDR3 sequences. Study-wide points: Evidence did not settle whether expanded NKG2C+ T cell clones targeted HCMV. Dominant NKG2C+ clonotypes were found to form about 1.0-7.0% of CD8+ T cells in a handful of donors.

Germline V gene data show CDR1 as KGHSH and CDR2 as LQKENI. This CDR3 spans 15 amino acids. On this clonotype itself: The antigen remains undetermined.

This TCR derives from a woman between 45 and 60 years old in good health. Sequenced input: blood T cells: a sorted CD56 or NKG2C T cell subset, CD4+ or CD8+ T cells, or bulk PBMC T cells (not recorded which). The chain uses TRBV18 and TRBJ2-5. CDR3 in amino acids: CASSPNALLTETQYF. The whole variable domain, remainder taken from reference TRBV18 and TRBJ2-5, is NAGVMQNPRHLVRRRGQEARLRCSPMKGHSHVYWYRQLPEEGLKFMVYLQKENIIDESGMPKERFSAEFPKEGPSILRIQQVVRGDSAAYFCASSPNALLTETQYFGPGTRLLVL.